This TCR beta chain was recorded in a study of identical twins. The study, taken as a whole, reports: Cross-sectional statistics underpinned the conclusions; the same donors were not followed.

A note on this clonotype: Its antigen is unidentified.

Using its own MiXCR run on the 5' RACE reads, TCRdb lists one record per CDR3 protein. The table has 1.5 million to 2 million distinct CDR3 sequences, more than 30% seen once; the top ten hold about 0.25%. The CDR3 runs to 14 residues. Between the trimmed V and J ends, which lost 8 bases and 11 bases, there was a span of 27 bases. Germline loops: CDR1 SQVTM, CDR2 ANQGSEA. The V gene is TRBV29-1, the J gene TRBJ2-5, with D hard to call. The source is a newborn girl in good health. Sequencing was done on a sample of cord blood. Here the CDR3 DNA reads TGCAGCCCTCGTCTCACGAGCTCCTACAATGAGCAGTACTTC. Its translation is CSPRLTSSYNEQYF.